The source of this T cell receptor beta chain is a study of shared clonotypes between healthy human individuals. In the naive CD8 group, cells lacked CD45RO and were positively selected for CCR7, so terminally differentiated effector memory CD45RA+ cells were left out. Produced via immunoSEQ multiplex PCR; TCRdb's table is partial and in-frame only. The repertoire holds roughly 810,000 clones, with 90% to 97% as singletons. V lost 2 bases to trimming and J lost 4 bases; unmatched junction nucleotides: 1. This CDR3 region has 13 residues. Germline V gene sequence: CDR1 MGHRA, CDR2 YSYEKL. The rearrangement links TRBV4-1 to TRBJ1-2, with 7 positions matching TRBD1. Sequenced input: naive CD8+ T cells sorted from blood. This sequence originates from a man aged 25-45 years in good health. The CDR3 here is CASSQQGGYGYTF. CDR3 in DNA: TGCGCCAGCAGCCAACAGGGGGGCTATGGCTACACCTTC.